The 16 T cell receptor beta chains in this list originate from one sample, sequenced in a study of T cell repertoires in cytomegalovirus infection. TCRdb independently ran MiXCR on the reads; one entry per CDR3 protein. This sample has a few hundred thousand distinct CDR3 sequences, with 35% to 50% found just once. Their antigens remain unidentified. Sequencing was performed on cultured PBMCs, taken from culture after CMV antigen stimulation. These receptor sequences come from a human donor in good health (CMV status not recorded). Some clones in this sample may be carry-over from other donors' samples.

This clonotype was found once. This chain links TRBV19 with TRBJ1-2; the match to TRBD1 covers 7 bases. Germline V gene lookup returns CDR1 LNHDA and CDR2 SQIVND (reference sequence). This CDR3 comprises 13 residues. J gave up 5 bases and V 7 bases, and 7 bases lay outside the gene matches. CDR3 loop: CASTPDRRYGYTF. The CDR3 nucleotides are TGTGCCAGTACTCCGGACAGGAGATATGGCTACACCTTC.

The V call is TRBV20-1, the J call TRBJ2-3, with 8 nucleotides matching TRBD2. J was trimmed by 2 bases and V by 6 bases; bases with no gene match: 10. The CDR3 extends over 15 amino acids. Germline-derived CDR1 and CDR2 are DFQATT and SNEGSKA (reference sequence). Here the CDR3 DNA reads TGCAGTGCACTTCTAGCGGGCTACTCCACAGATACGCAGTATTTT. Translating gives CSALLAGYSTDTQYF.

The J gene is TRBJ2-2, the V gene TRBV7-2; D is perhaps TRBD2 (6 bases). V was cut by 5 bases and J by 5 bases, with 12 bases left in between. Germline CDR1 reads SGHTA; CDR2 reads FQGNSA. This CDR3 comprises 14 residues. The CDR3 DNA reads as TGTGCCAGCAGCCTTAGCGGAACAACCGGGGAGCTGTTTTTT. This gives the protein CASSLSGTTGELFF.

This clonotype was counted a single time. This chain links TRBV4-1 with TRBJ2-3, with TRBD2 matching over 12 bases. This CDR3 is 16 amino acids long. Trimming took 4 bases from V and 2 from J; bases not matched to a gene: 4. Germline values: CDR1 MGHRA, CDR2 YSYEKL. CDR3 loop: CASSLRLAGDTDTQYF. Written as DNA, the CDR3 is TGCGCCAGCAGCCTGAGACTAGCGGGGGACACAGATACGCAGTATTTT.

This clonotype has a handful of counts. The V call is TRBV11-2, the J call TRBJ2-7; possible D gene TRBD2, 5 bases. The CDR3 has 13 amino acids. Germline V gives CDR1 SGHAT, CDR2 FQNNGV. The ends were cut back, 9 bases at V and 6 bases at J, with 18 bases in the middle. The DNA of the CDR3 is TGTGCCAGTTCCCCCGTGAGGGCCTCCGAGCAGTACTTC. Protein: CASSPVRASEQYF.

The chain links TRBV7-6 to TRBJ2-1; 11 bases are shared with TRBD2. Trimming cost V 4 bases and J 7 bases; bases outside gene matches: 12. The CDR3 sequence is 17 residues long. The germline gives CDR1 SGHVS, CDR2 FNYEAQ. CDR3 protein: CASSYTSASGRTNEQFF. In DNA, the CDR3 is TGTGCCAGCAGCTATACCTCGGCTAGCGGGAGGACAAATGAGCAGTTCTTC.

The V gene is TRBV2, the J gene TRBJ1-5; maybe TRBD1 (6 bases). Germline V lookup: CDR1 SNHLY, CDR2 FYNNEI. This CDR3 spans 18 amino acids. V was pared by 0 bases and J by 3 bases, with 18 bases between. This CDR3 reads CASSEAGGGHLYNQPQHF. DNA of the CDR3: TGTGCCAGCAGTGAAGCGGGAGGGGGACACCTTTACAATCAGCCCCAGCATTTT.

This clonotype was found many times. CDR3 bases: TGTGCCAGCAGCTGGCGGGACACGACAAATTCACCCCTCCACTTT. Its translation is CASSWRDTTNSPLHF. This sequence joins TRBV7-2 and TRBJ1-6; weak D call: TRBD1 (6 bases). V lost 4 bases and J 7 bases, leaving 14 bases between the germline ends. This CDR3 has 15 residues. The germline V gene has CDR1 SGHTA and CDR2 FQGNSA.

This clonotype was recorded a few times. V is TRBV7-2 and J is TRBJ1-6; 8 nucleotides match TRBD1. Per the germline V gene, CDR1 is SGHTA and CDR2 is FQGNSA. The CDR3 runs to 15 residues. Unmatched junction bases numbered 7, after V lost 4 bases and J lost 8 bases. The CDR3: CASSYRGYGDSPLHF. The CDR3 DNA follows: TGTGCCAGCAGCTACAGGGGGTATGGTGATTCACCCCTCCACTTT.

The gene calls are TRBV4-3 and TRBJ2-1, with D maybe TRBD2 (6 bases). Trimming left V 3 bases short and J 0 bases short, with 12 bases between. CDR1 and CDR2 from the germline V gene are LGHNA and YSLEER. The CDR3 extends over 16 amino acids. The CDR3 here is CASSHGPGDSYNEQFF. The CDR3 DNA sequence: TGCGCCAGCAGCCACGGCCCGGGGGACTCCTACAATGAGCAGTTCTTC.

The V and J genes are TRBV14 and TRBJ2-1; D unresolved. Trimming cost V 1 base and J 10 bases, with 17 bases left between them. Germline CDR1 reads SGHDN; CDR2 reads FVKESK. The CDR3 length is 15 residues. The CDR3 DNA follows: TGTGCCAGCAGCCAAGCCGCGTTTAAGGCCCACGAGCAGTTCTTC. It specifies CASSQAAFKAHEQFF. Supplemented by reference TRBV14 and TRBJ2-1, the full variable domain reads EAGVTQFPSHSVIEKGQTVTLRCDPISGHDNLYWYRRVMGKEIKFLLHFVKESKQDESGMPNNRFLAERTGGTYSTLKVQPAELEDSGVYFCASSQAAFKAHEQFFGPGTRLTVL.

The chain combines TRBV12-3 or TRBV12-4 with TRBJ2-1, with D possibly matching TRBD2 (6 bases). V lost 8 bases to trimming and J lost 2 bases, with 10 bases between them. The CDR3 runs to 13 residues. The CDR3 coding sequence is TGTGCCAGCGGGACTTTGACCTACAATGAGCAGTTCTTC. Encoded protein: CASGTLTYNEQFF.

This chain links TRBV7-9 with TRBJ1-4; TRBD1 matches 9 bases. CDR1 and CDR2 from the germline V gene are SEHNR and FQNEAQ (reference sequence). This CDR3 comprises 14 residues. Trimming at V came to 7 bases and at J to 8 bases, leaving 8 bases not matched to a gene. The CDR3 nucleotides read TGTGCCAGCACCTCGACAGGGGGTGACGAAAAACTGTTTTTT. This translates into CASTSTGGDEKLFF.

This chain uses TRBV12-3 or TRBV12-4 with TRBJ2-6; the D gene could be TRBD1 or TRBD2 (6 bases each). Trimming cost V 5 bases and J 0 bases, with 14 bases left between them. The CDR3 is made up of 17 amino acids. The CDR3 DNA follows: TGTGCCAGCAGTAAGGGGGGATCGGGCTCTGGGGCCAACGTCCTGACTTTC. Translated, it gives CASSKGGSGSGANVLTF.

This clonotype was counted a few times. This chain uses TRBV28 with TRBJ2-1, with TRBD1 identical over 9 bases. CDR3 size: 15 residues. Per the germline V gene, CDR1 is MDHEN and CDR2 is SYDVKM. J lost 6 bases, V lost 3 bases, and 6 bases had no gene match. In DNA form, the CDR3 reads TGTGCCAGCAGTTTCGGGGACAGGGACCTCAATGAGCAGTTCTTC. Its translation: CASSFGDRDLNEQFF.

The genes are TRBV20-1 and TRBJ2-2, with 10 positions matching TRBD2. CDR1 and CDR2 (germline): DFQATT, SNEGSKA (reference sequence). Losses at the gene ends were 3 bases for V and 6 bases for J; bases not matched to a gene: 4. The CDR3 covers 14 residues. CDR3 nucleotides: TGCAGTGCTAGTCCTAGCGGGAGTTCCGGGGAGCTGTTTTTT. This encodes CSASPSGSSGELFF.